Below, 14 T cell receptor beta chains from the same sample are listed, as sequenced in a study of a mutant IDH1 vaccine in newly diagnosed glioma. Their antigens remain unidentified. The time point is: week 47, end of study. Vaccinated patients received 300 ug of mutant IDH1 20-mer peptide per dose, with topical imiquimod. Clones were read by immunoSEQ multiplex PCR, and TCRdb kept only the in-frame ones, dropping some. The sample has about 56,000 clones; around three quarters are singletons. The sample was PBMCs, taken from a glioma patient whose treatment included an IDH1 peptide vaccine. The origin of the receptors is a man aged 50 to 60 with glioma.

The V and J genes are TRBV4-3 and TRBJ2-2; D is possibly TRBD1 (7 bases). V gave up 6 bases and J gave up 6 bases, with 14 bases separating them. This CDR3 spans 14 amino acids. The germline gives CDR1 LGHNA, CDR2 YSLEER. This chain's CDR3 is CASSVLRGAGELFF. The CDR3 coding sequence is TGCGCCAGCAGTGTTCTCAGGGGGGCCGGGGAGCTGTTTTTT.

V is TRBV19 and J is TRBJ2-7; weak D call: TRBD2 (5 bases). V lost 0 bases to trimming and J lost 0 bases, with 12 bases between them. This CDR3 comprises 16 residues. Germline assignment: CDR1 LNHDA and CDR2 SQIVND (reference sequence). CDR3 in amino acids: CASSIERAGNSYEQYF. The DNA of the CDR3 is TGTGCCAGTAGTATAGAGAGGGCAGGCAACTCCTACGAGCAGTACTTC.

J is TRBJ1-2 and V is TRBV7-2; tentatively, D is TRBD1 (6 bases). The germline CDR1 and CDR2 sequences are SGHTA and FQGNSA. CDR3 length: 12 amino acids. Deletions cut 5 bases from V and 8 bases from J, with 12 bases between. The CDR3 region has the DNA TGTGCCAGCAGCCTCACGGACAGCGGCTACACCTTC. Its translation is CASSLTDSGYTF.

This clone was observed once. The chain carries TRBV10-3 and TRBJ1-4; D is unresolved. This CDR3 has 13 residues. V lost 8 bases and J lost 0, with 7 bases in between. Looked up from germline, CDR1 is ENHRY and CDR2 is SYGVKD. The DNA for the CDR3 is TGTGCCATCTCGGTAGCAACTAATGAAAAACTGTTTTTT. Translated: CAISVATNEKLFF.

The chain is built from TRBV30 and TRBJ1-1, with 7 bases that match TRBD1. The CDR3 loop spans 15 amino acids. Germline V gives CDR1 GTSNPN, CDR2 SVGIG (reference sequence). The ends lost 3 bases at V and 5 bases at J; junction bases unmatched: 12. The CDR3 sequence: CAWSARAGGATEAFF. In nucleotides, the CDR3 is TGTGCCTGGAGCGCCCGGGCAGGGGGAGCAACTGAAGCTTTCTTT. Supplemented by reference TRBV30 and TRBJ1-1, the full variable domain reads SQTIHQWPATLVQPVGSPLSLECTVEGTSNPNLYWYRQAAGRGLQLLFYSVGIGQISSEVPQNLSASRPQDRQFILSSKKLLLSDSGFYLCAWSARAGGATEAFFGQGTRLTVV.

This chain links TRBV7-3 with TRBJ2-5; 9 bases agree with TRBD1. This CDR3 is 13 amino acids long. J gave up 4 bases and V 5 bases, and 2 bases lay outside the gene matches. Germline V lookup: CDR1 SGHTA, CDR2 FQGTGA. CDR3: CASSTDRGETQYF. In DNA, the CDR3 is TGTGCCAGCAGCACGGACAGGGGAGAGACCCAGTACTTC.

DNA of the CDR3: TGCAGCGTTTACAGGGGGTCCACCGGGGAGCTGTTTTTT. It codes for CSVYRGSTGELFF. This chain uses TRBV29-1 with TRBJ2-2; 8 nucleotides line up with TRBD1. Germline V gene sequence: CDR1 SQVTM, CDR2 ANQGSEA. This CDR3 is built from 13 residues. The J segment lost 4 bases and the V segment lost 5 bases, leaving 3 bases of the junction unmatched.

This clone counts as medium-sized (0.01 to 0.1%). The rearrangement joins TRBV6-1 to TRBJ1-1; 7 bases line up with TRBD1. Germline assignment: CDR1 MNHNS and CDR2 SASEGT. The trim removed 5 bases at V and 7 bases at J, leaving 4 bases unmatched. This CDR3 spans 12 amino acids. The CDR3 DNA is TGTGCCAGCAGTCCGGACAGGTTTGAAGCTTTCTTT. It yields the protein CASSPDRFEAFF.

The rearrangement uses TRBV21-1 and TRBJ1-4. TRBV21-1 constitutes a pseudogene. The CDR3 has 13 amino acids. The CDR3: CALGGATNEKLFF. CDR3 coding DNA: TGTGCCCTCGGGGGTGCAACTAATGAAAAACTGTTTTTT.

J is TRBJ1-5 and V is TRBV5-1; D perhaps matches TRBD1 (6 bases). The CDR3 has 14 residues. Per the germline V gene, CDR1 is SGHRS and CDR2 is YFSETQ. V dropped 4 bases and J dropped 1 base, with 9 bases sitting between them. DNA of the CDR3: TGCGCCAGCAGCCCGGGGGGCAGCAATCAGCCCCAGCATTTT. Amino acids: CASSPGGSNQPQHF.

The CDR3 is CAWSVWGTEAFF. In DNA form, the CDR3 reads TGTGCCTGGAGTGTATGGGGAACTGAAGCTTTCTTT. The chain links TRBV30 to TRBJ1-1; no firm D call. CDR3 size: 12 residues. Looked up from germline, CDR1 is GTSNPN and CDR2 is SVGIG (reference sequence). Trimming left V 0 bases short and J 5 bases short, with 7 bases between.

This clone was detected a few times. The CDR3 region has the DNA TGCGCCAGCAGCGATATGACAGGACGAAACACCATATATTTT. Its translation: CASSDMTGRNTIYF. V is TRBV5-1 and J is TRBJ1-3, with a tentative D call TRBD1 (6 bases). Germline V gene lookup returns CDR1 SGHRS and CDR2 YFSETQ. This CDR3 contains 14 residues. The V gene lost 4 bases and the J gene lost 5 bases, with 13 bases spanning the gap. Looking up the rest from reference TRBV5-1 and TRBJ1-3 gives the full variable domain: KAGVTQTPRYLIKTRGQQVTLSCSPISGHRSVSWYQQTPGQGLQFLFEYFSETQRNKGNFPGRFSGRQFSNSRSEMNVSTLELGDSALYLCASSDMTGRNTIYFGEGSWLTVV.

The chain links TRBV15 to TRBJ1-5; D gene unclear. The CDR3 length is 15 residues. Germline CDR1 is LNHNV and CDR2 is YYDKDF (reference sequence). V was clipped by 5 bases and J by 2 bases, with 13 bases between them. The CDR3 spells CATSLAKRGNQPQHF. The CDR3 region has the DNA TGTGCCACCAGCCTCGCAAAGAGGGGCAATCAGCCCCAGCATTTT.

The gene calls are TRBV6-1 and TRBJ1-2; D not certain. The CDR3 runs to 14 residues. The germline V gene has CDR1 MNHNS and CDR2 SASEGT. Between the trimmed V and J ends, which lost 3 bases and 4 bases, there was a span of 12 bases. CDR3 residues: CASSEAPRAYGYTF. As DNA, the CDR3 is TGTGCCAGCAGTGAGGCCCCCCGGGCCTATGGCTACACCTTC.